This T cell receptor beta chain is from a study of cytomegalovirus exposure and HLA in healthy donors (dated by TCRdb to the late 2010s). For the study in its entirety: A later analysis indicated that the 130 or so validation repertoires were generated on the platform also employed for the roughly 720 repertoires of the first cohort. The study aimed to test whether cataloging public T cell receptors could reveal signatures of past pathogen exposure. A separate validation cohort of 100 to 150 different subjects was used in addition to the 666-subject first cohort. The study combined high-throughput TCR immunosequencing, statistical association of individual TCRs with disease status, and machine learning to predict cytomegalovirus infection status.

The germline V gene (reference sequence) supplies CDR1 LNHDA and CDR2 SQIVND. From V the trimming removes 0 bases and from J it removes 15 bases, while the gene matches leave 9 bases of the junction unaccounted for. The CDR3, cysteine through phenylalanine, is 14 amino acids long. Only the CDR3 DNA is retained, 42 bases long and in frame from the first base. Beyond this particular receptor, the publication reports: In the study, around 150 TCR beta chains were listed as associated with cytomegalovirus. In a later analysis, TCRs clustered in the first cohort were found to also tend to co-occur in the 130 or so validation repertoires, with about 94% of cluster scores above 0. In vitro tests confirmed that three of the cytomegalovirus-associated TCR beta chains recognize cytomegalovirus antigens. A later analysis had no HLA typing for the validation cohort, so co-occurrence there was scored across all 110 or so repertoires. In both the original and validation cohorts, the classifier was reported to diagnose cytomegalovirus status with high specificity and sensitivity. According to the authors, the approach could potentially be generalized to other disease states and immunological phenotypes. Across donors, most TCR sequences were observed very rarely, whereas some public TCRs were present in many individuals.

A word on this clone: Its antigen remains undetermined. No base qualities exist here, and no much larger clone lies one base off it.

Separate from the approximately 700-subject first cohort, the validation cohort of 90 to 150 subjects was the group to which the donors belonged. The library was produced with the immunoSEQ multiplex PCR assay. In the paper's pipeline: To diagnose cytomegalovirus status from the catalog of TCR beta chain sequences, a statistical classification framework was built. TCRdb holds this immuneACCESS table with in-frame rearrangements only. Some clones are missing; in checked studies, unresolved V genes explain under half, and the rest has no known cause. V and J calls and clone size follow that table, whereas D and trimming were derived from the DNA. This sample gives roughly 300,000 clones in total; approximately 90% of them show up just once. Of the sample, about 0.9% falls within the top ten clones.

The sequence is built from TRBV19 and TRBJ2-1, with TRBD2 matching 9 junction bases. The sequencing sample was made of PBMCs. This clonotype was sampled from a woman aged 18-29 years in good health and CMV-seronegative. Here the CDR3 is given as CASSIDLAGGPGFF. The nucleotide sequence reads as follows: TGTGCCAGTAGTATAGATCTGGCGGGAGGGCCGGGGTTCTTC.